Reported below is one TCR beta chain. What it recognizes is unknown. TCRdb re-derived calls from the 5' RACE reads in MiXCR, one entry per CDR3 protein. The repertoire includes 9,500 to 15,000 distinct CDR3 sequences, under 50% of them detected once, and roughly 30% sits in the top ten. This specimen belongs to a study of T cell repertoires and leukemia-associated antigens. V gave up 4 bases and J gave up 8 bases, with 6 bases separating them. CDR3 length: 11 residues. CDR1 and CDR2 from the germline V gene are LGHNA and YNFKEQ. Study-wide results and caveats: Specificity and function of the expanded clones need further investigation. V, J, VDJ and CDR3 counts did not differ significantly among groups.

The sequenced sample was CD3+ T cells sorted from blood and cultured. The chain carries TRBV4-2 and TRBJ2-1; D is uncertain. This TCR was recovered from a female donor in good health. The CDR3 DNA sequence: TGTGCCAGCAGCCTTGCGGATGAGCAGTTCTTC. Translating gives CASSLADEQFF.